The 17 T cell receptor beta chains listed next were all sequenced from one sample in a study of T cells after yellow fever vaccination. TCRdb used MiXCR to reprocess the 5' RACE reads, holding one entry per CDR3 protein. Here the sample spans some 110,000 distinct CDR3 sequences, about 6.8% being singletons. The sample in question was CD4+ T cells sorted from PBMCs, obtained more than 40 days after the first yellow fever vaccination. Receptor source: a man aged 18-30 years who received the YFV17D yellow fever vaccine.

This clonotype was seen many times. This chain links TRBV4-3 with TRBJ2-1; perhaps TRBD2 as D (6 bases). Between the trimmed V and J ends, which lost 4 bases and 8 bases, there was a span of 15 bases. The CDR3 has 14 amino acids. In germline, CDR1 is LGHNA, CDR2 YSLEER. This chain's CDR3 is CASSPGLLRDEQFF. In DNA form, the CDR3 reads TGCGCCAGCAGCCCGGGACTCCTGAGGGATGAGCAGTTCTTC.

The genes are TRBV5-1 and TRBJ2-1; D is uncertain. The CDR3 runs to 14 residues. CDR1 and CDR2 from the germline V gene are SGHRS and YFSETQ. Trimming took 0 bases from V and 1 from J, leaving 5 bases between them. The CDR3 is CASSLGASYNEQFF. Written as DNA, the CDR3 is TGCGCCAGCAGCTTGGGAGCGTCCTACAATGAGCAGTTCTTC.

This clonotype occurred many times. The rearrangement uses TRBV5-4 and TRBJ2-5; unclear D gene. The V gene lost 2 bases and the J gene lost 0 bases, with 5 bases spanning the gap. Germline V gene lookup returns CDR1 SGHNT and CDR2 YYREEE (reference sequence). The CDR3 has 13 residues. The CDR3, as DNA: TGTGCCAGCAGCTTTGCAGACCAAGAGACCCAGTACTTC. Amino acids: CASSFADQETQYF.

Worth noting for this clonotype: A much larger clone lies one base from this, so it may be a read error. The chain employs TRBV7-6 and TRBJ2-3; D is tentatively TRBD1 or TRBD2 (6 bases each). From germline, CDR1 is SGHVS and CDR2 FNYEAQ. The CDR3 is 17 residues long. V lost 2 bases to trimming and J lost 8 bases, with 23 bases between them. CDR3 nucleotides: TGTGCCAGCAGCTTAACGACCGGGACATCCTTGGGGGGTACGCAGTATTTT. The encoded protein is CASSLTTGTSLGGTQYF.

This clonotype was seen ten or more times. CDR3 region: CASSLVTKGLISYNEQFF. The CDR3 DNA reads TGTGCCAGCAGCTTAGTTACAAAAGGACTGATCTCCTACAATGAGCAGTTCTTC. This rearrangement joins TRBV7-6 to TRBJ2-1; D perhaps matches TRBD2 (5 bases). Germline CDR1 and CDR2: SGHVS and FNYEAQ. Trimming removed 1 base from V and 0 bases from J, with 16 bases in between. The CDR3 length is 18 residues.

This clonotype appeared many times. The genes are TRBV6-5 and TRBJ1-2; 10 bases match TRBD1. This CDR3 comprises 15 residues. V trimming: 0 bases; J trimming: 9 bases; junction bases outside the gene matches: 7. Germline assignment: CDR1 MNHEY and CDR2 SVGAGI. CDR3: CASSYSTGGHQRYTF. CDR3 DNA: TGTGCCAGCAGTTACTCGACAGGGGGCCATCAACGCTACACCTTC.

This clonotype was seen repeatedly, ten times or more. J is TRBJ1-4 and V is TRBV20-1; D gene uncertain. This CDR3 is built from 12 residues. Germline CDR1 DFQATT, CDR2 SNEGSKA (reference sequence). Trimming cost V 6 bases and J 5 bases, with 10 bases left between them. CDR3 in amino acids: CSALLENEKLFF. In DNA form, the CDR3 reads TGCAGTGCCCTACTAGAAAATGAAAAACTGTTTTTT.

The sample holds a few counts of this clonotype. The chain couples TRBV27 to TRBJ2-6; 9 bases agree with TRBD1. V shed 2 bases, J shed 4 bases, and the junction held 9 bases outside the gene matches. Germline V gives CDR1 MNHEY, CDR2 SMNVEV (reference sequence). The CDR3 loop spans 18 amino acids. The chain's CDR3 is CASSLNRGRIRGANVLTF. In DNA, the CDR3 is TGTGCCAGCAGTTTAAACAGGGGGCGGATAAGGGGGGCCAACGTCCTGACTTTC. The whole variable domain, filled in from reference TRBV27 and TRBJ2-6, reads EAQVTQNPRYLITVTGKKLTVTCSQNMNHEYMSWYRQDPGLGLRQIYYSMNVEVTDKGDVPEGYKVSRKEKRNFPLILESPSPNQTSLYFCASSLNRGRIRGANVLTFGAGSRLTVL.

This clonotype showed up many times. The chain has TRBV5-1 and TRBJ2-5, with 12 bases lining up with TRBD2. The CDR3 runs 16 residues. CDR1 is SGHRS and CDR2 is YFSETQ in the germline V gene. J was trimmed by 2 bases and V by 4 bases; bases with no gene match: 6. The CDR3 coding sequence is TGCGCCAGCAGCCTCCTAGCGGGGGGGCGGCAAGAGACCCAGTACTTC. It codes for CASSLLAGGRQETQYF. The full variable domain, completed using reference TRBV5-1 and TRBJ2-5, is KAGVTQTPRYLIKTRGQQVTLSCSPISGHRSVSWYQQTPGQGLQFLFEYFSETQRNKGNFPGRFSGRQFSNSRSEMNVSTLELGDSALYLCASSLLAGGRQETQYFGPGTRLLVL.

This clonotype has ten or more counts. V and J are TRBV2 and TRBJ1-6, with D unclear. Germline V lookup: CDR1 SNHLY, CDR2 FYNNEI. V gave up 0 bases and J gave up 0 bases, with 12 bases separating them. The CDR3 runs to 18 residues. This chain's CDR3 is CASSEARGGGSYNSPLHF. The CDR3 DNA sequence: TGTGCCAGCAGTGAAGCACGGGGTGGAGGCTCCTATAATTCACCCCTCCACTTT.

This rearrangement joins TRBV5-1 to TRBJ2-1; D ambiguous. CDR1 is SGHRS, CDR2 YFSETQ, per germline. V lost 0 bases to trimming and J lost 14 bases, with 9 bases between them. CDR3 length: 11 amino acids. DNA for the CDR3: TGCGCCAGCAGCTTGGGGTTTTGGAAGTTCTTC. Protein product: CASSLGFWKFF. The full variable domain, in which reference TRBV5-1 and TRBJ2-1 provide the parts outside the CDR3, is KAGVTQTPRYLIKTRGQQVTLSCSPISGHRSVSWYQQTPGQGLQFLFEYFSETQRNKGNFPGRFSGRQFSNSRSEMNVSTLELGDSALYLCASSLGFWKFFGPGTRLTVL.

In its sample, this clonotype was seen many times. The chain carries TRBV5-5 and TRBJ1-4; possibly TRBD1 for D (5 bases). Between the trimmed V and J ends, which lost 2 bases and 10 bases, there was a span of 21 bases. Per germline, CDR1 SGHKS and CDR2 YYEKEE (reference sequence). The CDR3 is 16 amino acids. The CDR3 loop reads CASSFARGGNFGKLFF. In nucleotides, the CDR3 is TGTGCCAGCAGCTTCGCGCGGGGGGGGAATTTTGGAAAACTGTTTTTT. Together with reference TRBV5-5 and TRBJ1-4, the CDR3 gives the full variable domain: DAGVTQSPTHLIKTRGQQVTLRCSPISGHKSVSWYQQVLGQGPQFIFQYYEKEERGRGNFPDRFSARQFPNYSSELNVNALLLGDSALYLCASSFARGGNFGKLFFGSGTQLSVL.

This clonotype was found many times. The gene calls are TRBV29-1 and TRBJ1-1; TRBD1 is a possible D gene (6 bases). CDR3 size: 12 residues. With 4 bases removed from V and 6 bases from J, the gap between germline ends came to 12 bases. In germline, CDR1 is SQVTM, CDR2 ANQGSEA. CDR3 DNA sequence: TGCAGCGTTGCCTGGGGGCGCGCTGAAGCTTTCTTT. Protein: CSVAWGRAEAFF.

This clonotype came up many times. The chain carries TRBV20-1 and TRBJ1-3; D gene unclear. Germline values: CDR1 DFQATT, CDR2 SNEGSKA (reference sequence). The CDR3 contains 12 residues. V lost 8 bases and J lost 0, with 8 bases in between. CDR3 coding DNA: TGCAGTTGCCGCGGCTCTGGAAACACCATATATTTT. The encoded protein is CSCRGSGNTIYF.

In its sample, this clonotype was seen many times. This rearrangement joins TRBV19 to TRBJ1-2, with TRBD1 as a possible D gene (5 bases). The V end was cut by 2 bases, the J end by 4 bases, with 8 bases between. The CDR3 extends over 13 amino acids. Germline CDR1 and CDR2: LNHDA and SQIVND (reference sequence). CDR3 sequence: CASSITQGYGYTF. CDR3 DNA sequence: TGTGCCAGTAGTATAACCCAGGGCTATGGCTACACCTTC.

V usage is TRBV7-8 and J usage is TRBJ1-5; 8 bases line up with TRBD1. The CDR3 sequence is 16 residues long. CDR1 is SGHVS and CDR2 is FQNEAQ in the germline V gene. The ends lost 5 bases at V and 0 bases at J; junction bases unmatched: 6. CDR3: CASSGGTGVSNQPQHF. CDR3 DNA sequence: TGTGCCAGCAGCGGCGGGACAGGAGTTAGCAATCAGCCCCAGCATTTT.

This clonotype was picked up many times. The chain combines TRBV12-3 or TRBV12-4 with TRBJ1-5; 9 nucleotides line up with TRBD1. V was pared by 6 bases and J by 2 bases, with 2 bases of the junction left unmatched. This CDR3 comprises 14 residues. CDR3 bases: TGTGCCAGCAGCCGGACAGGGGGCAATCAGCCCCAGCATTTT. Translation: CASSRTGGNQPQHF.